The 27 T cell receptor beta chains listed next were all sequenced from one sample in a study of cytomegalovirus exposure and HLA in healthy donors. PCR employed 60 Vbeta and 13 Jbeta primers. Clones were read by immunoSEQ multiplex PCR, and TCRdb kept only the in-frame ones, dropping some. Of roughly 150,000 clones detected, roughly 80% appear once; the ten largest clones hold 11%. What was sequenced was PBMCs. Receptor source: a man between 18 and 29 years old in good health and CMV-seropositive.

This rearrangement joins TRBV28 to TRBJ2-7, with TRBD2 as a possible D gene (5 bases). Trimming took off 7 bases at V and 3 bases at J, with 16 bases between the two ends. The CDR3 length is 14 residues. In germline, CDR1 is MDHEN, CDR2 SYDVKM. CDR3 protein: CASNPRGYSYEQYF. The CDR3 DNA reads TGTGCCAGCAACCCTCGAGGGTACAGCTACGAGCAGTACTTC.

The CDR3 region has the DNA TGTGCCAGCAGCCAATTCGTAGCGGGTTACAATGAGCAGTTCTTC. It specifies CASSQFVAGYNEQFF. The chain carries TRBV7-2 and TRBJ2-1, with 7 bases aligning to TRBD2. V dropped 5 bases and J dropped 4; count of bases not matched to a gene: 8. Per germline, CDR1 SGHTA and CDR2 FQGNSA. CDR3 size: 15 residues.

The genes are TRBV4-1 and TRBJ1-5, with TRBD1 as a possible D gene (6 bases). The V gene lost 4 bases and the J gene lost 4 bases, with 20 bases spanning the gap. Germline V gene sequence: CDR1 MGHRA, CDR2 YSYEKL. This CDR3 contains 17 residues. The CDR3 DNA is TGCGCCAGCAGCCCTAGGGGGGCCCCGGGGGGAAATCAGCCCCAGCATTTT. Translation: CASSPRGAPGGNQPQHF.

CDR3 nucleotide sequence: TGTGCCAGCCACGGAGGTGGCAGGGGGCTCTGGCTAGCGCGACAACAACTGGGAAATGAGCAGTTCTTC. Protein sequence: CASHGGGRGLWLARQQLGNEQFF. The chain carries TRBV2 and TRBJ2-1; 8 nucleotides match TRBD1. The germline V gene has CDR1 SNHLY and CDR2 FYNNEI. CDR3 size: 23 residues. V gave up 8 bases and J gave up 7 bases; unmatched junction bases: 37.

This clone came up a few times. The chain links TRBV14 to TRBJ1-6; D may be TRBD1 (6 bases). From germline, CDR1 is SGHDN and CDR2 FVKESK. V was shortened by 4 bases and J by 11 bases, with 12 bases between the two germline ends. There are 13 residues in the CDR3. CDR3 residues: CASSLQGNPPLHF. In DNA, the CDR3 is TGTGCCAGCAGCCTGCAGGGGAACCCACCCCTCCACTTT.

The CDR3 region is CASSITGTYYNEQFF. The CDR3 DNA follows: TGTGCCAGCAGCATTACGGGAACATACTACAATGAGCAGTTCTTC. The chain combines TRBV7-9 with TRBJ2-1; D is possibly TRBD2 (5 bases). Looked up from germline, CDR1 is SEHNR and CDR2 is FQNEAQ (reference sequence). V was trimmed by 5 bases and J by 3 bases, leaving 14 bases between them. CDR3 length: 15 amino acids.

This chain joins TRBV7-2 and TRBJ2-5, with 8 bases fitting TRBD2. Germline V lookup: CDR1 SGHTA, CDR2 FQGNSA. J lost 6 bases, V lost 0 bases, and 6 bases had no gene match. The CDR3 loop spans 15 amino acids. CDR3 protein: CASSLASGSGKTQYF. CDR3 nucleotides: TGTGCCAGCAGCTTAGCCAGCGGGAGTGGAAAGACCCAGTACTTC.

J is TRBJ2-1 and V is TRBV7-9, with 10 bases aligning to TRBD1. Germline loops: CDR1 SEHNR, CDR2 FQNEAQ (reference sequence). The V gene end was trimmed by 6 bases and the J gene end by 8 bases; junction bases not matched to a gene: 16. The CDR3 loop spans 17 amino acids. The chain's CDR3 is CASSHETGTGDVDEQFF. The CDR3 DNA follows: TGTGCCAGCAGTCATGAGACCGGGACAGGGGACGTCGATGAGCAGTTCTTC.

The J gene is TRBJ2-3, the V gene TRBV28, with D maybe TRBD2 (5 bases). The CDR3 contains 14 residues. Germline-derived CDR1 and CDR2 are MDHEN and SYDVKM. Trimming stripped 6 bases from V and 3 bases from J, with 13 bases between. The CDR3, as DNA: TGTGCCAGCAGCGGAGTAGCGAGTACAGATACGCAGTATTTT. It yields the protein CASSGVASTDTQYF.

The chain carries TRBV19 and TRBJ1-2; 9 bases map to TRBD1. There are 15 residues in the CDR3. With V trimmed by 4 bases and J by 0 bases, 3 bases remained unmatched. CDR1 is LNHDA and CDR2 is SQIVND in the germline V gene (reference sequence). The CDR3 DNA sequence: TGTGCCAGTAGTAACGGACAGGGGCCTAACTATGGCTACACCTTC. This codes for CASSNGQGPNYGYTF. The variable domain in full, with the rest retrieved from reference TRBV19 and TRBJ1-2, is DGGITQSPKYLFRKEGQNVTLSCEQNLNHDAMYWYRQDPGQGLRLIYYSQIVNDFQKGDIAEGYSVSREKKESFPLTVTSAQKNPTAFYLCASSNGQGPNYGYTFGSGTRLTVV.

V is TRBV7-8 and J is TRBJ2-2; 7 bases are a match to TRBD1. The CDR3 contains 14 residues. The germline V gene has CDR1 SGHVS and CDR2 FQNEAQ. V was clipped by 5 bases and J by 4 bases; unmatched bases: 4. This chain's CDR3 is CASSLNRGTGELFF. The CDR3 DNA follows: TGTGCCAGCAGCCTAAACAGGGGCACCGGGGAGCTGTTTTTT.

The rearrangement links TRBV7-2 to TRBJ2-7, with 9 bases fitting TRBD1. Germline trimming cut 5 bases from V and 6 bases from J; bases unmatched to any gene: 8. Germline assignment: CDR1 SGHTA and CDR2 FQGNSA. This CDR3 region has 14 residues. CDR3 protein: CASSIGQGSGEQYF. CDR3 sequence (DNA): TGTGCCAGCAGCATCGGACAGGGGTCAGGCGAGCAGTACTTC.

The V gene is TRBV5-4, the J gene TRBJ1-4; D is unresolved. Trimming shortened V by 4 bases and J by 2 bases, and 9 bases separated the two germline ends. CDR1 and CDR2 from the germline V gene are SGHNT and YYREEE (reference sequence). The CDR3 sequence is 14 residues long. In nucleotides, the CDR3 is TGTGCCAGCAGCCGGGGATCCACTAATGAAAAACTGTTTTTT. It yields the protein CASSRGSTNEKLFF.

This clone was recorded a few times. The chain has TRBV7-8 and TRBJ2-1; TRBD2 matches 10 bases. V lost 4 bases, J lost 0 bases, and 12 bases stayed unmatched. CDR1 is SGHVS and CDR2 is FQNEAQ in the germline V gene. This CDR3 region has 19 residues. This chain's CDR3 is CASSSKRAGGPRSYNEQFF. The CDR3 DNA sequence: TGTGCCAGCAGCTCCAAACGAGCGGGAGGGCCCCGCTCCTACAATGAGCAGTTCTTC. The whole variable domain, filled in from reference TRBV7-8 and TRBJ2-1, reads GAGVSQSPRYKVAKRGQDVALRCDPISGHVSLFWYQQALGQGPEFLTYFQNEAQLDKSGLPSDRFFAERPEGSVSTLKIQRTQQEDSAVYLCASSSKRAGGPRSYNEQFFGPGTRLTVL.

The gene calls are TRBV4-2 and TRBJ2-2; TRBD1 agrees at 9 bases. CDR1 and CDR2 from the germline V gene are LGHNA and YNFKEQ. The CDR3 spans 18 residues. V lost 3 bases and J lost 3; bases outside the gene matches: 11. This chain's CDR3 is CASSQVGGTGRDTGELFF. The CDR3 bases are TGTGCCAGCAGCCAGGTGGGCGGGACAGGGAGAGACACCGGGGAGCTGTTTTTT.

This clone was counted only a few times. The chain is built from TRBV19 and TRBJ1-6; D may be TRBD1 (5 bases). CDR3 length: 14 amino acids. CDR1 and CDR2 from the germline V gene are LNHDA and SQIVND (reference sequence). The V end lost 1 base, the J end lost 6 bases, and 7 bases lay between the germline ends. CDR3 loop: CASSIGQPNSPLHF. CDR3 sequence (DNA): TGTGCCAGTAGTATAGGACAGCCTAATTCACCCCTCCACTTT.

The V and J genes are TRBV9 and TRBJ2-3, with D possibly being TRBD2 (5 bases). The CDR3 loop spans 13 amino acids. Germline V lookup: CDR1 SGDLS, CDR2 YYNGEE. Between the trimmed V and J ends, which lost 10 bases and 4 bases, there was a span of 16 bases. The CDR3 coding sequence is TGTGCCCTTGGGAGACTACGCCCAGATACGCAGTATTTT. Amino acid sequence: CALGRLRPDTQYF.

The rearrangement uses TRBV21-1 and TRBJ2-2; the table gives TRBD1 as D, unverified against the DNA. TRBV21-1 is noted as a pseudogene. The CDR3 covers 14 residues. DNA of the CDR3: TGTGCCAGCAGAAAACAGGGGGTCACCGGGGAGCTGTTTTTT. Its protein is CASRKQGVTGELFF.

The chain couples TRBV2 to TRBJ1-1; D unresolved. Germline CDR1 SNHLY, CDR2 FYNNEI. V was clipped by 1 base and J by 8 bases, with 11 bases between them. The CDR3 consists of 13 residues. CDR3 in DNA: TGTGCCAGCAGTGAAGGCAGGTCGATCGAAGCTTTCTTT. Amino acid sequence: CASSEGRSIEAFF.

The V and J genes are TRBV5-1 and TRBJ2-1; 7 bases match TRBD2. Trimming cost V 7 bases and J 8 bases; bases outside gene matches: 15. This CDR3 has 15 amino acids. The germline V gene encodes CDR1 SGHRS and CDR2 YFSETQ. CDR3 loop: CASEGGPPGGDEQFF. As DNA, the CDR3 is TGCGCCAGCGAGGGAGGGCCCCCGGGTGGGGATGAGCAGTTCTTC.

The rearrangement joins TRBV6-6 to TRBJ2-7; 8 nucleotides match TRBD1. The CDR3 spans 14 residues. Trimming at V came to 7 bases and at J to 9 bases, leaving 14 bases not matched to a gene. Germline V gene data show CDR1 as MNHNY and CDR2 as SVGAGI (reference sequence). The CDR3 DNA follows: TGTGCCAGCACCAACCCAGGGACAGGACGCGGGCAGTACTTC. It codes for CASTNPGTGRGQYF.

The chain links TRBV6-5 to TRBJ2-1; possible D gene TRBD2, 5 bases. This CDR3 has 16 residues. CDR1 MNHEY and CDR2 SVGAGI come from the germline V gene. The V end was cut by 3 bases, the J end by 4 bases, with 16 bases between. CDR3 loop: CASSYSWRATYNEQFF. DNA of the CDR3: TGTGCCAGCAGTTATTCCTGGCGGGCAACTTACAATGAGCAGTTCTTC.

The V and J genes are TRBV5-5 and TRBJ2-1; 10 bases are a match to TRBD2. V was clipped by 7 bases and J by 1 base; unmatched bases: 5. Looked up from germline, CDR1 is SGHKS and CDR2 is YYEKEE (reference sequence). The CDR3 has 15 residues. The CDR3 loop reads CASGLAGESYNEQFF. The DNA of the CDR3 is TGTGCCAGCGGTCTAGCGGGAGAGTCCTACAATGAGCAGTTCTTC.

This CDR3 reads CASKDGDRNEQFF. CDR3 nucleotides: TGCGCCAGCAAGGACGGGGACAGGAATGAGCAGTTCTTC. The chain links TRBV5-1 to TRBJ2-1; 8 bases map to TRBD1. Germline values: CDR1 SGHRS, CDR2 YFSETQ. J gave up 7 bases and V 6 bases, and 6 bases lay outside the gene matches. The CDR3 loop spans 13 amino acids.

A single count supports this clone. The chain links TRBV6-1 to TRBJ2-7, with D maybe TRBD1 (7 bases). V was clipped by 7 bases and J by 0 bases, with 13 bases between them. This CDR3 has 14 amino acids. Per the germline V gene, CDR1 is MNHNS and CDR2 is SASEGT. CDR3 DNA sequence: TGTGCCAGCACCAGACAGGGACTCTCCTACGAGCAGTACTTC. It is translated as CASTRQGLSYEQYF.

The V call is TRBV28, the J call TRBJ2-5, with no clear D. The assigned J gene may be wrong: the sequence end matches TRBJ2-7 better. Germline CDR1 MDHEN, CDR2 SYDVKM. This CDR3 comprises 14 residues. The CDR3 protein is CASSLHAITYEQYF. CDR3 sequence (DNA): TGTGCCAGCAGTTTACATGCCATCACCTACGAGCAGTACTTC.

The J gene is TRBJ2-5, the V gene TRBV5-1; TRBD1 matches 12 bases. The CDR3 contains 16 residues. In germline, CDR1 is SGHRS, CDR2 YFSETQ. V gave up 4 bases and J gave up 4 bases; unmatched junction bases: 8. DNA for the CDR3: TGCGCCAGCAGCGAGACTCCGGGACAGGGGGCAGAGACCCAGTACTTC. Translation gives CASSETPGQGAETQYF. The full variable domain, completed using reference TRBV5-1 and TRBJ2-5, is KAGVTQTPRYLIKTRGQQVTLSCSPISGHRSVSWYQQTPGQGLQFLFEYFSETQRNKGNFPGRFSGRQFSNSRSEMNVSTLELGDSALYLCASSETPGQGAETQYFGPGTRLLVL.